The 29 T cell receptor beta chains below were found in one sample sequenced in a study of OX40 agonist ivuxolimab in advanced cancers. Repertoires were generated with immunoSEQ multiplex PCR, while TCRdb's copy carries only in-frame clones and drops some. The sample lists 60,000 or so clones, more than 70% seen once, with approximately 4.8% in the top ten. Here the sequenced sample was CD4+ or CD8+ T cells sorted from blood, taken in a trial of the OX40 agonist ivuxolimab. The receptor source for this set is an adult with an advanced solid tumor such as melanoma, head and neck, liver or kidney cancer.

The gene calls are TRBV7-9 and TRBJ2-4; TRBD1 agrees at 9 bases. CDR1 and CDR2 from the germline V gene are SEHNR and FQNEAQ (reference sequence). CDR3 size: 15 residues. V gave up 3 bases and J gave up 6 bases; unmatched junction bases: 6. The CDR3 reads CASSLGRDRVNIQYF. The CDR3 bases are TGTGCCAGCAGCTTGGGTAGGGACAGGGTAAACATTCAGTACTTC.

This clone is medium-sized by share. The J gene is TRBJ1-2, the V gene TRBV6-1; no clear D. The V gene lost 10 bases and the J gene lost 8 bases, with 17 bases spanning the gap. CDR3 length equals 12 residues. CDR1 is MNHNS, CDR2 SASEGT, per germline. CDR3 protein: CAIQDDRKGYTF. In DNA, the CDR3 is TGTGCCATTCAGGACGATCGCAAAGGCTACACCTTC.

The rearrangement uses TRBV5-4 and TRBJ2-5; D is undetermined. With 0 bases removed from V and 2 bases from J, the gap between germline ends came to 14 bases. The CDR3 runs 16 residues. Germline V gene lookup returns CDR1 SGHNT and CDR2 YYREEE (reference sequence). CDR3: CASSLDRASTQETQYF. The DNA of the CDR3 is TGTGCCAGCAGCTTGGATCGGGCCTCTACTCAAGAGACCCAGTACTTC. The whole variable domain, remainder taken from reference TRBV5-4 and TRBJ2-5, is ETGVTQSPTHLIKTRGQQVTLRCSSQSGHNTVSWYQQALGQGPQFIFQYYREEENGRGNFPPRFSGLQFPNYSSELNVNALELDDSALYLCASSLDRASTQETQYFGPGTRLLVL.

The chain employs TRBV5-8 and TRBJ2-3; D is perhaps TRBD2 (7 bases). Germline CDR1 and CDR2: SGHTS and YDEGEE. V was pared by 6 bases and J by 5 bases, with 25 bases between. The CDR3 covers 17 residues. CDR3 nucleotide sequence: TGTGCCAGCACCCCGAGAGGGGGGGGCCCCGAAAGAGATACGCAGTATTTT. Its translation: CASTPRGGGPERDTQYF.

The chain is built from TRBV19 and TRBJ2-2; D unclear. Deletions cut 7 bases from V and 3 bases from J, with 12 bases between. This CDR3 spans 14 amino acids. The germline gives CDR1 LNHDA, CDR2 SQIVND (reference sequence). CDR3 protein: CASNRARDTGELFF. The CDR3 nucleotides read TGTGCCAGTAACCGGGCAAGGGACACCGGGGAGCTGTTTTTT. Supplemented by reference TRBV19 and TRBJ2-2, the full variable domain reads DGGITQSPKYLFRKEGQNVTLSCEQNLNHDAMYWYRQDPGQGLRLIYYSQIVNDFQKGDIAEGYSVSREKKESFPLTVTSAQKNPTAFYLCASNRARDTGELFFGEGSRLTVL.

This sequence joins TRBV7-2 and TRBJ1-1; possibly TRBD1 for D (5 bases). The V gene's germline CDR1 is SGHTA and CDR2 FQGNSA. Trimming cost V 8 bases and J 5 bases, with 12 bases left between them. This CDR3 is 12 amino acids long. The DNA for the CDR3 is TGTGCCAGCCGCGGGGGGGAAACTGAAGCTTTCTTT. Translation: CASRGGETEAFF.

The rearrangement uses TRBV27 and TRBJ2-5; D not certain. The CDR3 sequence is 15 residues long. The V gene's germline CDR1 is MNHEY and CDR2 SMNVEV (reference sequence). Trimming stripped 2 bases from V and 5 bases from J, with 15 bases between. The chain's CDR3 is CASSLGPRYGETQYF. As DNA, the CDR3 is TGTGCCAGCAGTTTAGGCCCCCGGTATGGCGAGACCCAGTACTTC.

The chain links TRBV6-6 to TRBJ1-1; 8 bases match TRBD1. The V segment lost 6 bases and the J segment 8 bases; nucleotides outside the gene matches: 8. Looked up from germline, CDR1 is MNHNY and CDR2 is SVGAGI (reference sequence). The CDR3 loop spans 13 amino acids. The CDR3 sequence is CASRPGGVEEAFF. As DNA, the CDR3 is TGTGCCAGCAGACCAGGGGGCGTAGAGGAAGCTTTCTTT.

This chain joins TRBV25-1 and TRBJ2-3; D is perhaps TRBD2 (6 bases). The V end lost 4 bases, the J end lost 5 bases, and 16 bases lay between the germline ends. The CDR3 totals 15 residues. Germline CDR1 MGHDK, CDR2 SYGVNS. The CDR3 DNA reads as TGTGCCAGCAGTGTTACGACGGGAGCCGGAGATACGCAGTATTTT. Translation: CASSVTTGAGDTQYF.

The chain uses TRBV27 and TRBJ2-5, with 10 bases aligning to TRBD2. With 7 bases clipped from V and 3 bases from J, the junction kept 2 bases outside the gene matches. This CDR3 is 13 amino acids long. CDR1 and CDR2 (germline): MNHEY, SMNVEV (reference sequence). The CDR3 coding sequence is TGTGCCAGCAATCTAGCGGGGGAAGAGACCCAGTACTTC. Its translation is CASNLAGEETQYF.

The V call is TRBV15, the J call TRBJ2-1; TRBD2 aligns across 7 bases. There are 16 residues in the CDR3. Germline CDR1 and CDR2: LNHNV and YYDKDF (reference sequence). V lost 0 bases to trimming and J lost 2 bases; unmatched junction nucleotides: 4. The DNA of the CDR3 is TGTGCCACCAGCAGAGATCGCGGGAGAGCCTACAATGAGCAGTTCTTC. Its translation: CATSRDRGRAYNEQFF. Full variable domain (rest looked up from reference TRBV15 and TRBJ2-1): DAMVIQNPRYQVTQFGKPVTLSCSQTLNHNVMYWYQQKSSQAPKLLFHYYDKDFNNEADTPDNFQSRRPNTSFCFLDIRSPGLGDTAMYLCATSRDRGRAYNEQFFGPGTRLTVL.

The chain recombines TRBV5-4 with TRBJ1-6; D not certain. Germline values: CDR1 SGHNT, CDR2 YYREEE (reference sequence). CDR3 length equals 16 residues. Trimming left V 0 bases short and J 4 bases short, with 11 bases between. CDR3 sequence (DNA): TGTGCCAGCAGCTTGGACGGCCATGATTATAATTCACCCCTCCACTTT. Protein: CASSLDGHDYNSPLHF. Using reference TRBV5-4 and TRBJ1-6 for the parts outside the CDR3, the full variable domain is ETGVTQSPTHLIKTRGQQVTLRCSSQSGHNTVSWYQQALGQGPQFIFQYYREEENGRGNFPPRFSGLQFPNYSSELNVNALELDDSALYLCASSLDGHDYNSPLHFGNGTRLTVT.

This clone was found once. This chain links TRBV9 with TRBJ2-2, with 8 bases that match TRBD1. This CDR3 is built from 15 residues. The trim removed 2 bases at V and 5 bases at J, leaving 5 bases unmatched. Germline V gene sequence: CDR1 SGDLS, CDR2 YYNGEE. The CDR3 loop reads CASSVQGANTGELFF. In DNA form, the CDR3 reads TGTGCCAGCAGCGTTCAGGGGGCTAATACCGGGGAGCTGTTTTTT.

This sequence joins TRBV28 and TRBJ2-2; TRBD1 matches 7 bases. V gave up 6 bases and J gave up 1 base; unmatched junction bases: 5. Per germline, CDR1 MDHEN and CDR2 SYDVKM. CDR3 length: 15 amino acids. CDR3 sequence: CASRGQNLNTGELFF. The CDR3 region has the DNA TGTGCCAGCAGGGGACAGAACTTGAACACCGGGGAGCTGTTTTTT.

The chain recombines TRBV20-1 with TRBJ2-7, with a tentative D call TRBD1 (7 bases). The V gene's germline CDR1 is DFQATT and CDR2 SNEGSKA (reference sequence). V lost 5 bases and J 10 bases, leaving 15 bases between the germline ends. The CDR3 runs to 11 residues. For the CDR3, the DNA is TGCAGTGCTCGTAACAGGGGAGGTCAGTACTTC. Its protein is CSARNRGGQYF.

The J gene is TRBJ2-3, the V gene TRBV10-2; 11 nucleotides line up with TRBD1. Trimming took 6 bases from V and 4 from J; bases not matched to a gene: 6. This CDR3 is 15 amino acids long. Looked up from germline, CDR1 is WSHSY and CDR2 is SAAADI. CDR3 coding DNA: TGCGCCAGCAGAAGAGGACAGGGGGCATCAGATACGCAGTATTTT. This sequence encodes CASRRGQGASDTQYF.

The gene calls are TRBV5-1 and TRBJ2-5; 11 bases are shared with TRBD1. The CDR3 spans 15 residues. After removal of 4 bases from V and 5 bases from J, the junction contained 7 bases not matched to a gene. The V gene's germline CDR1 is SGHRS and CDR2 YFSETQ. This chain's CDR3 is CASSKDRGRGETQYF. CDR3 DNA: TGCGCCAGCAGCAAGGACAGGGGGCGAGGGGAGACCCAGTACTTC.

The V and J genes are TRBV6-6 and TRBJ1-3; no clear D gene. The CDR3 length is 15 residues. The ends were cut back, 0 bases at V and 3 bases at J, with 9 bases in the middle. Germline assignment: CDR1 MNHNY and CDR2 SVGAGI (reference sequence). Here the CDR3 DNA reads TGTGCCAGCAGTTACTCGAGGAACCGTGGAAACACCATATATTTT. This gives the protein CASSYSRNRGNTIYF.

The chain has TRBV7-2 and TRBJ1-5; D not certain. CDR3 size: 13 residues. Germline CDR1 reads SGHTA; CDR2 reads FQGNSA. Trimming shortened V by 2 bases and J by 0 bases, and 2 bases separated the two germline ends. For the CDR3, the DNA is TGTGCCAGCAGCTTAAATAGCAATCAGCCCCAGCATTTT. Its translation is CASSLNSNQPQHF.

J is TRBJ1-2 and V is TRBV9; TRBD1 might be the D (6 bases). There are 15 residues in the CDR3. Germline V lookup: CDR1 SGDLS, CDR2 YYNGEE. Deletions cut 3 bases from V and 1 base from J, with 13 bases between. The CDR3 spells CASSGRTAFNYGYTF. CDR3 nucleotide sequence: TGTGCCAGCAGCGGCCGGACAGCTTTTAACTATGGCTACACCTTC.

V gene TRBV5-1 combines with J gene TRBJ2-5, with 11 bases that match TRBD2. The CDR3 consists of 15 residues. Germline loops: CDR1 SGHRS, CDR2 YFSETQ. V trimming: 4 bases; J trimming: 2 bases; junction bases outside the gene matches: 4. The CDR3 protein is CASSMGLAVQETQYF. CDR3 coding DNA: TGCGCCAGCAGCATGGGACTAGCGGTACAAGAGACCCAGTACTTC.

This CDR3 is CASSLVGILNYNEQFF. The CDR3 DNA sequence: TGTGCCAGCAGCTTAGTAGGCATTCTAAACTACAATGAGCAGTTCTTC. The chain links TRBV7-9 to TRBJ2-1; D is uncertain. Trimming took 1 base from V and 3 from J, leaving 13 bases between them. The CDR3 has 16 amino acids. CDR1 is SEHNR, CDR2 FQNEAQ, per germline (reference sequence).

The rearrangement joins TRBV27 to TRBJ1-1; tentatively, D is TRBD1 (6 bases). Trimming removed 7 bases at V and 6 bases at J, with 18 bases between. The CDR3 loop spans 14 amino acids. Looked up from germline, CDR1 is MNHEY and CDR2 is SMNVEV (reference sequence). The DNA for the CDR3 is TGTGCCAGCATGGAGGCGGGGGGCCTCGCTGAAGCTTTCTTT. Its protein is CASMEAGGLAEAFF.

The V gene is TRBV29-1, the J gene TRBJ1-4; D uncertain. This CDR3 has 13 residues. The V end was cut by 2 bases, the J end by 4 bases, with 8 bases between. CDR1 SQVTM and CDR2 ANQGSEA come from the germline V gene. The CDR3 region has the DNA TGCAGCGTTGAAAGGGATATTAATGAAAAACTGTTTTTT. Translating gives CSVERDINEKLFF.

CDR3 in amino acids: CASSYSFLLSGNTIYF. The CDR3 DNA follows: TGTGCCAGCAGTTACTCCTTCCTCCTCTCTGGAAACACCATATATTTT. This chain joins TRBV6-5 and TRBJ1-3; no definite D call. V was shortened by 0 bases and J by 0 bases, with 9 bases between the two germline ends. The germline V gene encodes CDR1 MNHEY and CDR2 SVGAGI. The CDR3 totals 16 residues.

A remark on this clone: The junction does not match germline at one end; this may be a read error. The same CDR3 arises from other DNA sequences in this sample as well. The CDR3 DNA sequence: TGTGCCAGTAGTGTGGAGAGGGGCAATCAGCCCCAGCATTTT. Translated, it gives CASSVERGNQPQHF. The V gene is TRBV2, the J gene TRBJ1-5, with D uncertain. This CDR3 is 14 amino acids long. Germline V lookup: CDR1 SNHLY, CDR2 FYNNEI.

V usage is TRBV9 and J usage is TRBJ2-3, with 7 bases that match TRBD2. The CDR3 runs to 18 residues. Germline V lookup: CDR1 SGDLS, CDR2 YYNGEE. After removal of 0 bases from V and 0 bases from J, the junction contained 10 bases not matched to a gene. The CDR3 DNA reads TGTGCCAGCAGCGTAGGAGGTTCTAGCGGCTCTAGCACAGATACGCAGTATTTT. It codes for CASSVGGSSGSSTDTQYF.

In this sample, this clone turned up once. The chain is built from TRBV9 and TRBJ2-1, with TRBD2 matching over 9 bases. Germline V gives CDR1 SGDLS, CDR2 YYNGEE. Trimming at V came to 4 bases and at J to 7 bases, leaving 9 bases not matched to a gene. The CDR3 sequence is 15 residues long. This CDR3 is CASSLTSGGGNEQFF. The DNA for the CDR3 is TGTGCCAGCAGCTTGACTAGCGGAGGAGGTAATGAGCAGTTCTTC.

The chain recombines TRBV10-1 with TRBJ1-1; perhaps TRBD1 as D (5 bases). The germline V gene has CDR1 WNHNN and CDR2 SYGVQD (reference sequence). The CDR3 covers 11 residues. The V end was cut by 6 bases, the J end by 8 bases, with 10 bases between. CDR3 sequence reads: CASRGTSEAFF. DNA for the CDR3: TGCGCCAGCAGGGGGACGTCGGAAGCTTTCTTT.